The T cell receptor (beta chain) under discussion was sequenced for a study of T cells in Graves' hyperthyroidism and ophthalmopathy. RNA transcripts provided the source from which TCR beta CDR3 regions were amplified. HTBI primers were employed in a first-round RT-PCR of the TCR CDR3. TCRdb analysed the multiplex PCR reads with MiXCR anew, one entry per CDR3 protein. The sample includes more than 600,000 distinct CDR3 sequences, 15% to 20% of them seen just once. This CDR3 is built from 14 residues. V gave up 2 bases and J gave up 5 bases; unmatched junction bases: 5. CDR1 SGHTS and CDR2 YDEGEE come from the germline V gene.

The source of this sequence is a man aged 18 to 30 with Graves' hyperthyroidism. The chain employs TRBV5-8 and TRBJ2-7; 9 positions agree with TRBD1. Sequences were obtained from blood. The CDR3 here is CASSFTGTGNEQYF. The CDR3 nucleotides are TGTGCCAGCAGCTTTACCGGGACAGGGAACGAGCAGTACTTC.